These T cell receptor beta chains were read from a single sample in a study of cytomegalovirus exposure and HLA in healthy donors. TCRdb's table, derived via immunoSEQ multiplex PCR, lists solely in-frame clones and lacks some. The table shows 150,000 to 200,000 clones, with roughly 82% occurring only once. The sample comprised PBMCs. The receptors come from a woman aged 25 to 39 in good health and CMV-seronegative. Both conserved end residues are part of each CDR3. The D gene is left open where the match is weak. Size is stated for part of the rows, as once, few or many counts, or as a class when the clone is expanded.

clone size: few
V gene: TRBV6-5
D gene: NA
J gene: TRBJ2-7
CDR3 length: 13
CDR3 DNA: TGTGCCAGCAGTGACAGGATCTCCTACGAGCAGTACTTC
CDR3 protein: CASSDRISYEQYF

clone size: few
V gene: TRBV14
D gene: TRBD1
J gene: TRBJ1-2
CDR3 length: 13
CDR3 DNA: TGTGCCAGCAGCCCGGACAGGACCTATGGCTACACCTTC
CDR3 protein: CASSPDRTYGYTF

clone size: NA
V gene: TRBV30
D gene: NA
J gene: TRBJ1-1
CDR3 length: 13
CDR3 DNA: TGTGCCTGGAACTACAAGTCGATGGCTGAAGCTTTCTTT
CDR3 protein: CAWNYKSMAEAFF

clone size: NA
V gene: TRBV5-4
D gene: TRBD2
J gene: TRBJ2-7
CDR3 length: 15
CDR3 DNA: TGTGCCAGCAGTTCACTAGCGGGAGAAGGCTACGAGCAGTACTTC
CDR3 protein: CASSSLAGEGYEQYF

clone size: NA
V gene: TRBV27
D gene: NA
J gene: TRBJ1-2
CDR3 length: 12
CDR3 DNA: TGTGCCAGCAGTTCAAGGACACATGGCTACACCTTC
CDR3 protein: CASSSRTHGYTF

clone size: once
V gene: TRBV7-3
D gene: NA
J gene: TRBJ2-1
CDR3 length: 13
CDR3 DNA: TGTGCCAGCAGCTTAATTGAGCACAATGAGCAGTTCTTC
CDR3 protein: CASSLIEHNEQFF

clone size: NA
V gene: TRBV2
D gene: NA
J gene: TRBJ1-5
CDR3 length: 16
CDR3 DNA: TGTGCCAGCACCACCGTCCGGGGGGATAGCAATCAGCCCCAGCATTTT
CDR3 protein: CASTTVRGDSNQPQHF

clone size: NA
V gene: TRBV7-2
D gene: TRBD2
J gene: TRBJ2-1
CDR3 length: 12
CDR3 DNA: TGTGCCAGCAGCTTAAGGACTAGCCGGCAGTTCTTC
CDR3 protein: CASSLRTSRQFF

clone size: NA
V gene: TRBV6-1
D gene: TRBD1
J gene: TRBJ2-7
CDR3 length: 14
CDR3 DNA: TGTGCCAGCAGTGAGGGGACAGGGGGCTACGAGCAGTACTTC
CDR3 protein: CASSEGTGGYEQYF

clone size: NA
V gene: TRBV5-1
D gene: TRBD1
J gene: TRBJ1-1
CDR3 length: 15
CDR3 DNA: TGCGCCAGCAGCTTTTTTGACAGGGACGCCACTGAAGCTTTCTTT
CDR3 protein: CASSFFDRDATEAFF

clone size: once
V gene: TRBV29-1
D gene: NA
J gene: TRBJ1-2
CDR3 length: 15
CDR3 DNA: TGCAGCGTTGAGGGGGGTCCTTTAGTCAACTATGGCTACACCTTC
CDR3 protein: CSVEGGPLVNYGYTF

clone size: NA
V gene: TRBV10-3
D gene: NA
J gene: TRBJ2-7
CDR3 length: 17
CDR3 DNA: TGTGCCATCAGGGGGGGTGGGAACCAGGGTACGTGGTACGAGCAGTACTTC
CDR3 protein: CAIRGGGNQGTWYEQYF

clone size: NA
V gene: TRBV30
D gene: TRBD1
J gene: TRBJ1-1
CDR3 length: 14
CDR3 DNA: TGTGCCTGGAGTGTTCTAACGTCGGGACAGATGGCTTTCTTT
CDR3 protein: CAWSVLTSGQMAFF

clone size: NA
V gene: TRBV19
D gene: NA
J gene: TRBJ1-1
CDR3 length: 15
CDR3 DNA: TGTGCCAGTAGTATCGGCAGCGGAATGAACACTGAAGCTTTCTTT
CDR3 protein: CASSIGSGMNTEAFF

clone size: NA
V gene: TRBV30
D gene: TRBD1
J gene: TRBJ1-6
CDR3 length: 15
CDR3 DNA: TGTGCCTGGAGTGTGGGACAGGGGTGGAATTCACCCCTCCACTTT
CDR3 protein: CAWSVGQGWNSPLHF

clone size: NA
V gene: TRBV19
D gene: NA
J gene: TRBJ2-7
CDR3 length: 16
CDR3 DNA: TGTGCCAGTAGCCCATCACGGACTCGATCCTCCTACGAGCAGTACTTC
CDR3 protein: CASSPSRTRSSYEQYF

clone size: NA
V gene: TRBV2
D gene: NA
J gene: TRBJ2-1
CDR3 length: 14
CDR3 DNA: TGTGCCAGCAGTGAACTGTTGGCGGGGTCCGAGCAGTTCTTC
CDR3 protein: CASSELLAGSEQFF

clone size: NA
V gene: TRBV23-1
D gene: NA
J gene: TRBJ1-1
CDR3 length: 14
CDR3 DNA: TGCGCCAGCCCTCGGGGGGAGGGGTCCACTGAAGCTTTCTTT
CDR3 protein: CASPRGEGSTEAFF

clone size: NA
V gene: TRBV30
D gene: NA
J gene: TRBJ1-5
CDR3 length: 14
CDR3 DNA: TGTGCCTGGAGTGACGAGTATGGCAATCAGCCCCAGCATTTT
CDR3 protein: CAWSDEYGNQPQHF

clone size: few
V gene: TRBV11-2
D gene: NA
J gene: TRBJ2-5
CDR3 length: 14
CDR3 DNA: TGTGCCAGCAGCTTAGAACTACCTCAAGAGACCCAGTACTTC
CDR3 protein: CASSLELPQETQYF

clone size: NA
V gene: TRBV19
D gene: NA
J gene: TRBJ1-1
CDR3 length: 15
CDR3 DNA: TGTGCCAGTAGTATCGGGGAGGGGGGTAATACTGAAGCTTTCTTT
CDR3 protein: CASSIGEGGNTEAFF

clone size: once
V gene: TRBV4-1
D gene: NA
J gene: TRBJ1-5
CDR3 length: 15
CDR3 DNA: TGCGCCAGCAGCCAAGTTGGAGGGTTCAATCAGCCCCAGCATTTT
CDR3 protein: CASSQVGGFNQPQHF

clone size: few
V gene: TRBV7-9
D gene: NA
J gene: TRBJ1-2
CDR3 length: 13
CDR3 DNA: TGTGCCAGCAGCTTATGGCAGGGAAGTGGCTACACCTTC
CDR3 protein: CASSLWQGSGYTF

clone size: NA
V gene: TRBV27
D gene: TRBD2
J gene: TRBJ2-2
CDR3 length: 16
CDR3 DNA: TGTGCCAGCAGTTTAGTCGGGAGGACGGGCACCGGGGAGCTGTTTTTT
CDR3 protein: CASSLVGRTGTGELFF

clone size: few
V gene: TRBV29-1
D gene: NA
J gene: TRBJ2-5
CDR3 length: 12
CDR3 DNA: TGCAGCGTTGGGCATACACAAGAGACCCAGTACTTC
CDR3 protein: CSVGHTQETQYF

clone size: NA
V gene: TRBV11-2
D gene: TRBD1
J gene: TRBJ1-1
CDR3 length: 14
CDR3 DNA: TGTGCCAGCAGCTTCAGGGGGCTTAACACTGAAGCTTTCTTT
CDR3 protein: CASSFRGLNTEAFF

clone size: NA
V gene: TRBV6-5
D gene: TRBD1
J gene: TRBJ1-2
CDR3 length: 14
CDR3 DNA: TGTGCCAGCAGTCGGGACCGGGACAGGGATGGCTACACCTTC
CDR3 protein: CASSRDRDRDGYTF

clone size: few
V gene: TRBV7-9
D gene: NA
J gene: TRBJ1-2
CDR3 length: 14
CDR3 DNA: TGTGCCAGCAGCTTAGGCGGCAGTAACTATGGCTACACCTTC
CDR3 protein: CASSLGGSNYGYTF

clone size: NA
V gene: TRBV5-1
D gene: NA
J gene: TRBJ1-1
CDR3 length: 14
CDR3 DNA: TGCGCCAGCAGCTTCGATGAGGGGGTCGCTGAAGCTTTCTTT
CDR3 protein: CASSFDEGVAEAFF

clone size: NA
V gene: TRBV6-5
D gene: NA
J gene: TRBJ2-5
CDR3 length: 13
CDR3 DNA: TGTGCCAGCAGGAAGAGTTCACAAGAGACCCAGTACTTC
CDR3 protein: CASRKSSQETQYF

clone size: NA
V gene: TRBV4-3
D gene: NA
J gene: TRBJ2-3
CDR3 length: 16
CDR3 DNA: TGCGCCAGCAGCCAAGATGCCCGGGTCTTCACGAATACGCAGTATTTT
CDR3 protein: CASSQDARVFTNTQYF

clone size: NA
V gene: TRBV27
D gene: NA
J gene: TRBJ2-7
CDR3 length: 13
CDR3 DNA: TGTGCCAGCAGTTTCTCGCCTAACTACGAGCAGTACTTC
CDR3 protein: CASSFSPNYEQYF

clone size: NA
V gene: TRBV4-1
D gene: NA
J gene: TRBJ1-3
CDR3 length: 18
CDR3 DNA: TGCGCCAGCAGCATTCCTTGGGGGGACGCTATCTCTGGAAACACCATATATTTT
CDR3 protein: CASSIPWGDAISGNTIYF

clone size: once
V gene: TRBV6-5
D gene: NA
J gene: TRBJ2-7
CDR3 length: 12
CDR3 DNA: TGTGCCAGCAGTCAGTACTCCTACGAGCAGTACTTC
CDR3 protein: CASSQYSYEQYF

clone size: NA
V gene: TRBV27
D gene: TRBD1
J gene: TRBJ1-2
CDR3 length: 13
CDR3 DNA: TGTGCCAGCAGCCCACGAGGGGGCGCGGGCTACACCTTC
CDR3 protein: CASSPRGGAGYTF

clone size: NA
V gene: TRBV2
D gene: NA
J gene: TRBJ1-1
CDR3 length: 19
CDR3 DNA: TGTGCCAGCCTTTCGACTTCAGGGCCAGGACCTCCCGGAAACACTGAAGCTTTCTTT
CDR3 protein: CASLSTSGPGPPGNTEAFF

clone size: NA
V gene: TRBV9
D gene: NA
J gene: TRBJ2-2
CDR3 length: 15
CDR3 DNA: TGTGCCAGCAGCGTAGAAGGGGGGGCTAGCGGGGAGCTGTTTTTT
CDR3 protein: CASSVEGGASGELFF

clone size: once
V gene: TRBV13
D gene: TRBD1
J gene: TRBJ1-1
CDR3 length: 14
CDR3 DNA: TGTGCCAGCAGCCCCGCACCGGGACAGAGTGAAGCTTTCTTT
CDR3 protein: CASSPAPGQSEAFF

clone size: NA
V gene: TRBV11-2
D gene: TRBD1
J gene: TRBJ1-6
CDR3 length: 15
CDR3 DNA: TGTGCCAGCGTCCTCCGGGGACAGGGGACTTCACCCCTCCACTTT
CDR3 protein: CASVLRGQGTSPLHF

clone size: NA
V gene: TRBV29-1
D gene: NA
J gene: TRBJ2-5
CDR3 length: 10
CDR3 DNA: TGCAGCGTTCGTTTGGAGACCCAGTACTTC
CDR3 protein: CSVRLETQYF

clone size: once
V gene: TRBV7-2
D gene: NA
J gene: TRBJ2-7
CDR3 length: 13
CDR3 DNA: TGTGCCAGCAGCTCCCAACAGGGTTACGAGCAGTACTTC
CDR3 protein: CASSSQQGYEQYF

clone size: NA
V gene: TRBV6-1
D gene: NA
J gene: TRBJ2-1
CDR3 length: 13
CDR3 DNA: TGTGCCAGCAGGGCCCCGATATACAATGAGCAGTTCTTC
CDR3 protein: CASRAPIYNEQFF

clone size: NA
V gene: TRBV27
D gene: TRBD1
J gene: TRBJ1-4
CDR3 length: 14
CDR3 DNA: TGTGCCAGCAGGAGACAGGGGCTTAATGAAAAACTGTTTTTT
CDR3 protein: CASRRQGLNEKLFF

clone size: NA
V gene: TRBV7-2
D gene: TRBD2
J gene: TRBJ2-7
CDR3 length: 13
CDR3 DNA: TGTGCCAGCAGCTTACCGGCGGGGGGTGAGCAGTACTTC
CDR3 protein: CASSLPAGGEQYF

clone size: once
V gene: TRBV6-5
D gene: TRBD2
J gene: TRBJ2-7
CDR3 length: 15
CDR3 DNA: TGTGCCAGCAGTTACTCCGGCGGGGGGGGATACGAGCAGTACTTC
CDR3 protein: CASSYSGGGGYEQYF

clone size: NA
V gene: TRBV9
D gene: TRBD2
J gene: TRBJ2-3
CDR3 length: 15
CDR3 DNA: TGTGCCAGCAGCCCAGAGCGGGGAGTTGTAGATACGCAGTATTTT
CDR3 protein: CASSPERGVVDTQYF

clone size: NA
V gene: TRBV2
D gene: TRBD2
J gene: TRBJ2-7
CDR3 length: 16
CDR3 DNA: TGTGCCAGCAGCGTGGCTCTAGCGGGGGGCCGCGACGAGCAGTACTTC
CDR3 protein: CASSVALAGGRDEQYF

clone size: NA
V gene: TRBV27
D gene: TRBD1
J gene: TRBJ1-1
CDR3 length: 16
CDR3 DNA: TGTGCCAGCAGTTACTACCCGGGACAGGGGAACACTGAAGCTTTCTTT
CDR3 protein: CASSYYPGQGNTEAFF

clone size: NA
V gene: TRBV27
D gene: TRBD1
J gene: TRBJ2-7
CDR3 length: 15
CDR3 DNA: TGTGCCAGCAGTTACTTCGGGACAGCTTCCTACGAGCAGTACTTC
CDR3 protein: CASSYFGTASYEQYF

clone size: NA
V gene: TRBV7-8
D gene: TRBD1
J gene: TRBJ1-1
CDR3 length: 15
CDR3 DNA: TGTGCCAGCAGCTATACAGGGGGAGGTGGCACTGAAGCTTTCTTT
CDR3 protein: CASSYTGGGGTEAFF